This entry features one T cell receptor (beta chain) sequence. In the source study's methods: The authors estimated nucleated cell counts from reference gene primer amplification. This table comes from immunoSEQ multiplex PCR, and its TCRdb copy is limited to in-frame clones, with some not included. V and J calls and clone size follow that table, whereas D and trimming were derived from the DNA. The sample shows a few hundred thousand clones, roughly 90% of them seen only once. This sample is part of a study of blood T cell repertoires in COVID-19. Study-level information: PBMCs, B-cell-depleted T cells, or T cells were the source of the cDNA or gDNA that made up the material.

Looked up from germline, CDR1 is WNHNN and CDR2 is SYGVQD (reference sequence). The V end was cut by 2 bases, the J end by 1 base, with 5 bases between. The CDR3 length is 13 residues. The sequenced sample consisted of peripheral blood. This TCR came from a man aged 18 to 29 who had recovered from COVID-19. V and J are TRBV10-1 and TRBJ1-1, with D unresolved. The CDR3 here is CASSENTNTEAFF. DNA of the CDR3: TGCGCCAGCAGTGAGAACACGAACACTGAAGCTTTCTTT.